The subject of this entry is one T cell receptor (beta chain). The study recruited people aged about 18 to 95 years across approximately 25 US areas. How the authors handled the data: Amplification of reference gene primers was used by the study to estimate nucleated cell counts. The table came from immunoSEQ multiplex PCR; TCRdb's copy has only in-frame clones and leaves some out. V and J calls and clone size are given by that table; D and trimming were obtained from the DNA. The sample has approximately 200,000 clones; roughly 80% are singletons. The data stem from a study of blood T cell repertoires in COVID-19. Turning to the study itself: The analysed material was cDNA or gDNA that came from T cells, B-cell-depleted T cells, or PBMCs.

The CDR3 sequence is 14 residues long. Germline lookup yields CDR1 DFQATT and CDR2 SNEGSKA (reference sequence). V gave up 3 bases and J gave up 2 bases; unmatched junction bases: 4. The source of this sequence is a man aged 35 to 55 who had recovered from COVID-19. J is TRBJ2-3 and V is TRBV20-1; 8 nucleotides line up with TRBD1. The sample taken for sequencing was PBMCs or T cells enriched from blood (not recorded which). In DNA, the CDR3 is TGCAGTGCTAGTACAGGGGGAAACACAGATACGCAGTATTTT. Amino acid sequence: CSASTGGNTDTQYF.